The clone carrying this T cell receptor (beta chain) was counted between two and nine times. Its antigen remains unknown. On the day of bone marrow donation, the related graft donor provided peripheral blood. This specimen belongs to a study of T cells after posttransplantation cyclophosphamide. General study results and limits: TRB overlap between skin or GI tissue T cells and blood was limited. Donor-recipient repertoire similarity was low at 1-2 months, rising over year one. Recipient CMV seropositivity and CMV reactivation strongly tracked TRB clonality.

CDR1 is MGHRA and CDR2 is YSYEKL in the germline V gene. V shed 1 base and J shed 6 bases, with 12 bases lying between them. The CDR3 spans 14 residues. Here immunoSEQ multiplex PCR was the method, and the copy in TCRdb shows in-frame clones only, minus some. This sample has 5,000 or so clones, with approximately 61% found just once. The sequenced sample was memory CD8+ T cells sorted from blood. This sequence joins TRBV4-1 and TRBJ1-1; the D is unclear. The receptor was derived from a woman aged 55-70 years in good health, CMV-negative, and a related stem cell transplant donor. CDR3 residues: CASSQVRFSPEAFF. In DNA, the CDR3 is TGCGCCAGCAGCCAAGTGCGGTTTTCCCCTGAAGCTTTCTTT.